This T cell receptor beta chain derives from a study of PD-1 blockade in classical Hodgkin lymphoma. The CDR3 has 14 residues. Germline trimming cut 3 bases from V and 4 bases from J; bases unmatched to any gene: 5. Germline assignment: CDR1 SGHDN and CDR2 FVKESK. Time point here: cycle 4 day 1 (C4D1), after 5 to 7 weeks of nivolumab. After autologous stem cell transplantation all patients relapsed, and prior brentuximab vedotin exposure differed between cohorts. Complete response, partial response or progressive disease was each patient's best response. TCRdb keeps only in-frame clones here, not all; method: immunoSEQ multiplex PCR. This sample has 15,000 to 20,000 clones, with around 82% found just once.

The chain is built from TRBV14 and TRBJ1-2; 7 bases agree with TRBD1. Source: peripheral blood mononuclear cells (PBMCs), taken before the fourth cycle of nivolumab. This TCR was recovered from a human donor with classical Hodgkin lymphoma. The CDR3 bases are TGTGCCAGCAGCCATGAACAGGGGAGCTATGGCTACACCTTC. This gives the protein CASSHEQGSYGYTF.